The entry that follows covers one T cell receptor beta chain sequence. The antigen is undetermined. This sample stems from a study of cytomegalovirus exposure and HLA in healthy donors. Study-wide background: Out of around 360 genotyped donors, 81% belonged to the Caucasian-associated ancestry cluster.

Overall study results and limits: An Asian-associated ancestry cluster reportedly showed fewer N-insertions than the roughly 670-donor mean in a later analysis.

Primers included in the PCR were 60 Vbeta and 13 Jbeta primers. TCRdb's copy holds only in-frame clones and misses some; the assay was immunoSEQ multiplex PCR. The data show under 200,000 clones, about 82% seen once. Trimming took 0 bases from V and 4 from J, leaving 12 bases between them. Germline CDR1 and CDR2: MNHEY and SVGAGI. This CDR3 has 15 amino acids. The chain carries TRBV6-5 and TRBJ1-2; a possible D gene is TRBD1 (5 bases). The sequence was obtained from a woman in her 30s in good health and CMV-seropositive. The sample comprised PBMCs. The CDR3 DNA follows: TGTGCCAGCAGTTACTCGACGGTAGGGGCCTATGGCTACACCTTC. Protein sequence: CASSYSTVGAYGYTF.